Presented here are 28 T cell receptor beta chains from one specimen sequenced in a study of blood T cell repertoires in COVID-19. Clones were sequenced by immunoSEQ multiplex PCR, and TCRdb holds only the in-frame ones, with some missing. Altogether some 120,000 clones are present, approximately 80% being singletons, with the ten largest covering roughly 7.3%. The source material was peripheral blood. The receptors derive from a human donor in a cohort sampled during active COVID-19.

This clone was seen only a few times. The chain uses TRBV28 and TRBJ2-1, with D perhaps matching TRBD2 (6 bases). This CDR3 has 13 amino acids. Germline lookup yields CDR1 MDHEN and CDR2 SYDVKM. Trimming took off 4 bases at V and 9 bases at J, with 13 bases between the two ends. CDR3 protein: CASSSSSASEQFF. The CDR3 DNA reads TGTGCCAGCAGTTCCTCTAGCGCAAGTGAGCAGTTCTTC.

The rearrangement uses TRBV7-8 and TRBJ2-5; TRBD1 matches 9 bases. This CDR3 is 15 amino acids long. Trimming cost V 4 bases and J 5 bases; bases outside gene matches: 8. The germline V gene encodes CDR1 SGHVS and CDR2 FQNEAQ. CDR3 region: CASSSTGGVEETQYF. The DNA of the CDR3 is TGTGCCAGCAGCTCAACAGGGGGCGTTGAGGAGACCCAGTACTTC.

The J gene is TRBJ2-5, the V gene TRBV6-2 or TRBV6-3; 7 nucleotides match TRBD2. V lost 5 bases and J lost 6; bases outside the gene matches: 6. The CDR3 spans 13 residues. CDR1 is MNHEY, CDR2 SVGEGT, per germline. CDR3 sequence (DNA): TGTGCCAGCAGTACGACTAGCCGGCAGACCCAGTACTTC. Its translation: CASSTTSRQTQYF.

The V and J genes are TRBV5-4 and TRBJ2-7, with D perhaps TRBD1 (5 bases). The germline V gene encodes CDR1 SGHNT and CDR2 YYREEE (reference sequence). This CDR3 comprises 12 residues. The ends were cut back, 10 bases at V and 6 bases at J, with 17 bases in the middle. The CDR3 protein is CALSGPGPEQYF. CDR3 DNA sequence: TGTGCCCTTTCAGGCCCAGGGCCCGAGCAGTACTTC.

The CDR3 region has the DNA TGTGCCAGCAGTCCATTCGAGGTGGCTGGGGCCAACGTCCTGACTTTC. This codes for CASSPFEVAGANVLTF. The J gene is TRBJ2-6, the V gene TRBV28; D remains unclear. Trimming shortened V by 5 bases and J by 2 bases, and 13 bases separated the two germline ends. The CDR3 covers 16 residues. Germline V gene lookup returns CDR1 MDHEN and CDR2 SYDVKM.

This chain links TRBV5-4 with TRBJ2-5; 13 bases are shared with TRBD2. Germline CDR1 and CDR2: SGHNT and YYREEE (reference sequence). J gave up 4 bases and V 4 bases, and 7 bases lay outside the gene matches. This CDR3 contains 16 residues. The CDR3 bases are TGTGCCAGCAGCGTGCGGACTAGCGGGGGTGGAGAGACCCAGTACTTC. As protein: CASSVRTSGGGETQYF.

This clone was counted only a few times. The chain links TRBV5-6 to TRBJ2-7; 8 bases are shared with TRBD1. Germline V lookup: CDR1 SGHDT, CDR2 YYEEEE. This CDR3 region has 12 residues. V lost 2 bases to trimming and J lost 6 bases; unmatched junction nucleotides: 1. CDR3 sequence (DNA): TGTGCCAGCAGCTTCAGGGGGCGCGAGCAGTACTTC. Amino acids: CASSFRGREQYF.

The J gene is TRBJ2-7, the V gene TRBV4-1, with 8 bases that match TRBD2. The germline V gene encodes CDR1 MGHRA and CDR2 YSYEKL. After removal of 1 base from V and 1 base from J, the junction contained 3 bases not matched to a gene. The CDR3 length is 15 residues. The CDR3 here is CASSQVSGKSYEQYF. The CDR3 DNA sequence: TGCGCCAGCAGCCAAGTTAGCGGGAAATCCTACGAGCAGTACTTC.

This chain connects TRBV7-9 to TRBJ1-3; possibly TRBD1 for D (6 bases). The CDR3 spans 17 residues. Trimming left V 4 bases short and J 2 bases short, with 18 bases between. CDR1 and CDR2 (germline): SEHNR, FQNEAQ (reference sequence). The CDR3 region has the DNA TGTGCCAGCAGCTATCCCAAGGGGGAGAAAACTGGAAACACCATATATTTT. Translated, it gives CASSYPKGEKTGNTIYF.

As to this clone: The junction differs from germline at one of its ends, possibly a read error. The rearrangement links TRBV2 to TRBJ2-7; TRBD2 matches at 13 bases. The CDR3 sequence is 15 residues long. The germline gives CDR1 SNHLY, CDR2 FYNNEI. As DNA, the CDR3 is TGTGCCAGCAGTGGCCGACAACTAGCGGGAGGGACTAGGGACTTC. Translated: CASSGRQLAGGTRDF.

The J gene is TRBJ2-1, the V gene TRBV10-2; D remains unclear. This CDR3 has 15 amino acids. V lost 6 bases to trimming and J lost 6 bases, with 18 bases between them. In germline, CDR1 is WSHSY, CDR2 SAAADI. Written as DNA, the CDR3 is TGCGCCAGCAGCCTCGACAATCCAAATATCAATGAGCAGTTCTTC. It yields the protein CASSLDNPNINEQFF.

The rearrangement joins TRBV28 to TRBJ1-6; TRBD1 is a possible D gene (5 bases). V shed 5 bases and J shed 7 bases, with 12 bases lying between them. The CDR3 loop spans 14 amino acids. CDR1 MDHEN and CDR2 SYDVKM come from the germline V gene. CDR3 sequence reads: CASSTQGTNSPLHF. CDR3 bases: TGTGCCAGCAGTACCCAGGGTACGAATTCACCCCTCCACTTT.

This rearrangement joins TRBV5-1 to TRBJ2-7, with 9 bases identical to TRBD1. V dropped 1 base and J dropped 6; count of bases not matched to a gene: 5. CDR1 and CDR2 from the germline V gene are SGHRS and YFSETQ. The CDR3 totals 14 residues. The CDR3 nucleotides read TGCGCCAGCAGCTTGCCGGGACAGGGCACCGAGCAGTACTTC. Encoded protein: CASSLPGQGTEQYF.

The gene calls are TRBV28 and TRBJ1-1; 7 bases fit TRBD1. The germline gives CDR1 MDHEN, CDR2 SYDVKM. Germline trimming cut 2 bases from V and 4 bases from J; bases unmatched to any gene: 4. The CDR3 is made up of 14 amino acids. CDR3 sequence: CASSLRGPGTEAFF. In DNA, the CDR3 is TGTGCCAGCAGTTTAAGGGGGCCGGGCACTGAAGCTTTCTTT.

The V call is TRBV7-9, the J call TRBJ2-7, with D perhaps TRBD1 (5 bases). The CDR3 contains 11 residues. The V end was cut by 5 bases, the J end by 5 bases, with 7 bases between. From germline, CDR1 is SEHNR and CDR2 FQNEAQ (reference sequence). The CDR3 loop reads CASSQGDEQYF. The CDR3 DNA sequence: TGTGCCAGCAGCCAAGGGGACGAGCAGTACTTC.

The CDR3 DNA sequence: TGTGCCTGTACGCACTCAGTCTGGGACAGGCGGTTCCACTATGGCTACACCTTC. Residues: CACTHSVWDRRFHYGYTF. This chain links TRBV30 with TRBJ1-2, with 8 bases lining up with TRBD1. Germline CDR1 reads GTSNPN; CDR2 reads SVGIG (reference sequence). CDR3 length equals 18 residues. The V and J ends lost 6 bases and 3 bases, in that order; junction bases with no gene match: 21. The full variable domain, its missing parts supplied by reference TRBV30 and TRBJ1-2, is SQTIHQWPATLVQPVGSPLSLECTVEGTSNPNLYWYRQAAGRGLQLLFYSVGIGQISSEVPQNLSASRPQDRQFILSSKKLLLSDSGFYLCACTHSVWDRRFHYGYTFGSGTRLTVV.

The chain joins TRBV9 to TRBJ2-5; no clear D. Deletions cut 4 bases from V and 0 bases from J, with 4 bases between. Germline V gives CDR1 SGDLS, CDR2 YYNGEE. This CDR3 has 12 residues. CDR3 DNA: TGTGCCAGCAGCTTCGACCAAGAGACCCAGTACTTC. Translated: CASSFDQETQYF. Together with reference TRBV9 and TRBJ2-5, the CDR3 gives the full variable domain: DSGVTQTPKHLITATGQRVTLRCSPRSGDLSVYWYQQSLDQGLQFLIQYYNGEERAKGNILERFSAQQFPDLHSELNLSSLELGDSALYFCASSFDQETQYFGPGTRLLVL.

The chain joins TRBV18 to TRBJ1-3; D ambiguous. Germline V CDR1 and CDR2: KGHSH, LQKENI. The CDR3 has 14 amino acids. Between the trimmed V and J ends, which lost 2 bases and 3 bases, there was a span of 8 bases. The CDR3 DNA reads TGTGCCAGCTCACCAGATACAAATGGAAACACCATATATTTT. Translation gives CASSPDTNGNTIYF.

The chain carries TRBV3-1 (or the pseudogene TRBV3-2) and TRBJ2-7; weak D call: TRBD1 (6 bases). Trimming left V 0 bases short and J 2 bases short, with 17 bases between. Looked up from germline, CDR1 is LGHDT and CDR2 is YNNKEL (reference sequence). The CDR3 contains 17 residues. The CDR3 DNA reads TGTGCCAGCAGCCAAGATCTGGGGGCCCGCCTTGCCTACGAGCAGTACTTC. Protein: CASSQDLGARLAYEQYF.

Only one count was recorded for this clone. This rearrangement joins TRBV6-1 to TRBJ2-7, with TRBD1 as a possible D gene (6 bases). The CDR3 is 14 residues long. CDR1 is MNHNS and CDR2 is SASEGT in the germline V gene. V lost 3 bases and J lost 4, with 13 bases in between. CDR3 DNA: TGTGCCAGCAGTGACCAGACAGGCAGGTACGAGCAGTACTTC. This codes for CASSDQTGRYEQYF.

This clone was counted a single time. This chain joins TRBV2 and TRBJ2-5, with 13 bases identical to TRBD2. CDR3 length: 13 amino acids. The ends lost 9 bases at V and 6 bases at J; junction bases unmatched: 4. CDR1 SNHLY and CDR2 FYNNEI come from the germline V gene. CDR3 in DNA: TGTGCCAGTACTAGCGGGGGGGCCCAGACCCAGTACTTC. It encodes CASTSGGAQTQYF.

The J gene is TRBJ2-2, the V gene TRBV9, with D unresolved. Trimming pared 0 bases from V and 2 bases from J, leaving 8 bases between. Germline CDR1 is SGDLS and CDR2 is YYNGEE. The length of the CDR3 is 15 residues. CDR3 in amino acids: CASSVVAQNTGELFF. CDR3 sequence (DNA): TGTGCCAGCAGCGTAGTGGCACAAAACACCGGGGAGCTGTTTTTT.

V and J are TRBV9 and TRBJ2-1; TRBD2 aligns across 9 bases. Trimming cost V 3 bases and J 6 bases; bases outside gene matches: 7. Germline V gene sequence: CDR1 SGDLS, CDR2 YYNGEE. There are 15 residues in the CDR3. The CDR3 DNA sequence: TGTGCCAGCAGCGCAGGGGGACTAGCCGGCAATGAGCAGTTCTTC. This gives the protein CASSAGGLAGNEQFF.

This chain links TRBV29-1 with TRBJ1-1; D is unclear. The V gene's germline CDR1 is SQVTM and CDR2 ANQGSEA. The ends were cut back, 1 base at V and 7 bases at J, with 10 bases in the middle. This CDR3 has 12 residues. CDR3 DNA: TGCAGCGTTGAAGGGGTGGGAGTTGAAGCTTTCTTT. It is translated as CSVEGVGVEAFF.

This clone has a handful of counts. The chain employs TRBV6-6 and TRBJ2-3; 7 bases line up with TRBD2. With 2 bases clipped from V and 3 bases from J, the junction kept 5 bases outside the gene matches. This CDR3 has 15 residues. The germline V gene has CDR1 MNHNY and CDR2 SVGAGI (reference sequence). The CDR3 reads CASSYGGGTTDTQYF. The CDR3 region has the DNA TGTGCCAGCAGTTACGGGGGGGGGACGACAGATACGCAGTATTTT.

This rearrangement joins TRBV7-9 to TRBJ2-7, with 7 nucleotides matching TRBD1. Germline CDR1 SEHNR, CDR2 FQNEAQ (reference sequence). The CDR3 totals 15 residues. Trimming at V came to 2 bases and at J to 5 bases, leaving 9 bases not matched to a gene. Here the CDR3 DNA reads TGTGCCAGCAGCTTAAAGCTGACAGGGTCGGACGAGCAGTACTTC. It codes for CASSLKLTGSDEQYF.

There are a few counts of this clone. The V and J genes are TRBV6-5 and TRBJ1-2; 10 bases fit TRBD1. Germline CDR1 is MNHEY and CDR2 is SVGAGI. V dropped 7 bases and J dropped 5; count of bases not matched to a gene: 7. The CDR3 spans 14 residues. The CDR3 DNA sequence: TGTGCCAGCACCTTGACAGGGGGCGCGTATGGCTACACCTTC. This encodes CASTLTGGAYGYTF.

A single count supports this clone. The chain has TRBV7-9 and TRBJ1-1, with 8 bases lining up with TRBD1. The CDR3 is 12 amino acids. J gave up 8 bases and V 5 bases, and 4 bases lay outside the gene matches. CDR1 is SEHNR, CDR2 FQNEAQ, per germline (reference sequence). CDR3 sequence reads: CASSRDRQEAFF. In nucleotides, the CDR3 is TGTGCCAGCAGCCGGGACAGGCAAGAAGCTTTCTTT.